The 2 T cell receptor beta chains listed next were all sequenced from one sample in a study of T-cell reconstitution after alpha-beta-depleted transplantation in children. The TCRbeta library incorporated unique molecular identifiers. A single record per CDR3 protein comes from TCRdb applying MiXCR to the PCR reads. The repertoire consists of more than 300,000 distinct CDR3 sequences, with around 15% occurring once and the leading ten covering 35% to 50%. The material sequenced was PBMCs, mostly from graft donor cells, taken 360 days after TCRalphabeta/CD19-depleted stem cell transplant. The receptors derive from a male patient aged 2 to 10 who had a stem cell transplant for acute lymphoblastic leukemia, so the T cells may come from the graft donor.

This clonotype has at least ten counts. The J gene is TRBJ2-7, the V gene TRBV25-1; TRBD2 agrees at 9 bases. The CDR3 is 16 residues long. Germline-derived CDR1 and CDR2 are MGHDK and SYGVNS. Trimming at V came to 4 bases and at J to 3 bases, leaving 10 bases not matched to a gene. As DNA, the CDR3 is TGTGCCAGCAGTGCCCCCCTAGCGGGACCCCGCTACGAGCAGTACTTC. Amino acids: CASSAPLAGPRYEQYF.

The chain employs TRBV20-1 and TRBJ1-1; D is unclear. CDR1 is DFQATT and CDR2 is SNEGSKA in the germline V gene (reference sequence). The CDR3 contains 12 residues. V lost 5 bases to trimming and J lost 2 bases, with 9 bases between them. In DNA, the CDR3 is TGCAGTGCTGGCAGCGGTAACACTGAAGCTTTCTTT. Its translation is CSAGSGNTEAFF.